Shown below are 13 T cell receptor beta chains from a single sample sequenced in a study of blood T cell repertoires in COVID-19. The protocol was immunoSEQ multiplex PCR, while the TCRdb copy is restricted to in-frame clones and leaves out a portion. The table has more than 95,000 clones, roughly 90% seen once. Material for sequencing was peripheral blood. Every receptor here comes from an older woman with acute or convalescent COVID-19.

V usage is TRBV27 and J usage is TRBJ2-1; possibly TRBD1 for D (6 bases). V was clipped by 5 bases and J by 5 bases, with 7 bases between them. Germline V gene data show CDR1 as MNHEY and CDR2 as SMNVEV (reference sequence). The CDR3 has 12 amino acids. The chain's CDR3 is CASSRTDNEQFF. The DNA of the CDR3 is TGTGCCAGCAGTCGGACAGACAATGAGCAGTTCTTC.

This clone has a single count. The V call is TRBV28, the J call TRBJ1-2; 8 nucleotides align to TRBD1. V shed 5 bases, J shed 1 base, and the junction held 0 bases outside the gene matches. The CDR3 covers 13 residues. CDR1 and CDR2 (germline): MDHEN, SYDVKM. The CDR3 sequence: CASSGQGNYGYTF. As DNA, the CDR3 is TGTGCCAGCAGTGGACAGGGTAACTATGGCTACACCTTC.

The chain uses TRBV11-3 and TRBJ2-5, with 7 bases lining up with TRBD2. Germline lookup yields CDR1 SGHNT and CDR2 YENEEA. This CDR3 region has 16 residues. J was trimmed by 2 bases and V by 5 bases; bases with no gene match: 11. The CDR3 DNA reads TGTGCCAGCAGCGCTAGCGGTACTAGCGCTCAAGAGACCCAGTACTTC. This encodes CASSASGTSAQETQYF.

The rearrangement joins TRBV24-1 to TRBJ1-1, with unresolved D. The CDR3 loop spans 15 amino acids. Trimming shortened V by 7 bases and J by 0 bases, and 14 bases separated the two germline ends. Per the germline V gene, CDR1 is KGHDR and CDR2 is SFDVKD. The chain's CDR3 is CATRAEGGMNTEAFF. For the CDR3, the DNA is TGTGCCACCAGGGCCGAGGGAGGAATGAACACTGAAGCTTTCTTT.

V is TRBV5-4 and J is TRBJ1-2; 8 bases fit TRBD1. Losses at the gene ends were 0 bases for V and 4 bases for J; bases not matched to a gene: 2. The length of the CDR3 is 14 residues. CDR1 is SGHNT, CDR2 YYREEE, per germline (reference sequence). CDR3 DNA sequence: TGTGCCAGCAGCTTGGGAGACAGGGGCTATGGCTACACCTTC. Amino acids: CASSLGDRGYGYTF.

This clone was observed a single time. The chain links TRBV28 to TRBJ2-2; 8 nucleotides line up with TRBD2. This CDR3 region has 14 residues. Trimming at V came to 11 bases and at J to 0 bases, leaving 5 bases not matched to a gene. CDR1 is MDHEN and CDR2 is SYDVKM in the germline V gene. The CDR3 DNA reads TGTGCCTTAAGAGCGGGAGCGAACACCGGGGAGCTGTTTTTT. This encodes CALRAGANTGELFF.

Notes on this clone: Other DNA sequences in the same sample also yield this CDR3. V gene TRBV12-3 or TRBV12-4 combines with J gene TRBJ1-1; a weak D match, TRBD1 (5 bases). The CDR3 is 13 amino acids. V was trimmed by 2 bases and J by 2 bases, leaving 6 bases between them. CDR3 DNA sequence: TGTGCCAGCAGTTTACAGGGAAACACTGAAGCTTTCTTT. Its translation is CASSLQGNTEAFF.

Here the CDR3 DNA reads TGCGCCAGCAGTGAGCAGGGAAACACTGAAGCTTTCTTT. Protein sequence: CASSEQGNTEAFF. The chain links TRBV10-1 to TRBJ1-1, with D possibly TRBD1 on 5 matching bases. Germline V lookup: CDR1 WNHNN, CDR2 SYGVQD (reference sequence). The CDR3 runs to 13 residues. The V end was cut by 2 bases, the J end by 2 bases, with 6 bases between.

V usage is TRBV6-6 and J usage is TRBJ1-2; D remains ambiguous. With 2 bases removed from V and 5 bases from J, the gap between germline ends came to 15 bases. Germline V gene lookup returns CDR1 MNHNY and CDR2 SVGAGI (reference sequence). This CDR3 has 15 residues. The DNA of the CDR3 is TGTGCCAGCAGTTACCCTGATTGGCCCGGGTATGGCTACACCTTC. The encoded protein is CASSYPDWPGYGYTF.

The chain carries TRBV4-1 and TRBJ2-3, with TRBD2 identical over 11 bases. The CDR3 length is 17 residues. V was pared by 1 base and J by 2 bases, with 5 bases of the junction left unmatched. CDR1 is MGHRA and CDR2 is YSYEKL in the germline V gene. This chain's CDR3 is CASSQVGSGRDTDTQYF. CDR3 nucleotide sequence: TGCGCCAGCAGCCAAGTCGGTAGCGGGAGGGACACAGATACGCAGTATTTT.

The rearrangement uses TRBV9 and TRBJ1-3, with 9 bases lining up with TRBD1. V trimming: 4 bases; J trimming: 2 bases; junction bases outside the gene matches: 4. CDR3 length: 15 amino acids. Germline V gene sequence: CDR1 SGDLS, CDR2 YYNGEE. CDR3 in amino acids: CASSIGTGTGNTIYF. The DNA for the CDR3 is TGTGCCAGCAGCATCGGGACAGGGACTGGAAACACCATATATTTT.

V gene TRBV5-5 combines with J gene TRBJ2-3; TRBD2 might be the D (6 bases). The ends were cut back, 2 bases at V and 4 bases at J, with 14 bases in the middle. From germline, CDR1 is SGHKS and CDR2 YYEKEE (reference sequence). This CDR3 has 15 amino acids. In nucleotides, the CDR3 is TGTGCCAGCAGCTTTGAACGCGGGATCTCAGATACGCAGTATTTT. This encodes CASSFERGISDTQYF.

Comment on this clone: Its ends do not fully match the called genes, so a read error is possible. The rearrangement links TRBV5-1 to TRBJ2-1, with 7 bases lining up with TRBD2. The CDR3 extends over 16 amino acids. CDR1 and CDR2 from the germline V gene are SGHRS and YFSETQ. CDR3 sequence (DNA): TGCGCCAGCAGCCTGAGCGGGACGGCCTCCTTCAATGAGCAGTTCTTC. Its protein is CASSLSGTASFNEQFF. Variable domain in full (rest from reference TRBV5-1 and TRBJ2-1): KAGVTQTPRYLIKTRGQQVTLSCSPISGHRSVSWYQQTPGQGLQFLFEYFSETQRNKGNFPGRFSGRQFSNSRSEMNVSTLELGDSALYLCASSLSGTASFNEQFFGPGTRLTVL.